This T cell receptor beta chain derives from a study of blood T cell repertoires in COVID-19. Study-level information: Specimens from acute and convalescent COVID-19 originated in the United States, Italy and Spain. PBMCs, B-cell-depleted T cells, or T cells were the source of the cDNA or gDNA that made up the material.

Original processing notes: Researchers report that nucleated cell counts were estimated from reference gene primer amplification. Libraries were prepared by immunoSEQ multiplex PCR; TCRdb keeps only in-frame clonotypes and omits some of them. V, J and clone size were drawn from that table, and D and trimming were deduced from the DNA. Of about 160,000 clones listed, about 86% are singletons. While infection was still active, Seattle patients were enrolled and then followed longitudinally. Trimming took 2 bases from V and 2 from J, leaving 18 bases between them. This CDR3 is built from 17 residues. Germline V gene sequence: CDR1 MNHEY, CDR2 SMNVEV (reference sequence).

V and J are TRBV27 and TRBJ1-2; D might be TRBD1 (6 bases). The sequenced material came from peripheral blood. The sequence was obtained from a woman in her sixties or seventies with COVID-19, enrolled during active disease. For the CDR3, the DNA is TGTGCCAGCAGTTTAAGTCGGGGAAAGGACAGCAACTATGGCTACACCTTC. Translation gives CASSLSRGKDSNYGYTF.